This entry lists 30 T cell receptor beta chains sequenced from one sample in a study of blood T cell repertoires in COVID-19. Assay: immunoSEQ multiplex PCR; the TCRdb copy retains only in-frame clones and omits some. The sample gives some 300,000 clones, about 90% of which show up once; more than 0.85% is in the top ten. The source material was peripheral blood. The source of these receptors is a woman aged 40 to 49 with COVID-19, enrolled during active disease.

The chain is built from TRBV27 and TRBJ2-7, with TRBD1 identical over 11 bases. Per germline, CDR1 MNHEY and CDR2 SMNVEV (reference sequence). CDR3 size: 16 residues. With V trimmed by 2 bases and J by 3 bases, 6 bases remained unmatched. CDR3 DNA: TGTGCCAGCAGTTTAGCCCCGGGACAGGGGGACTACGAGCAGTACTTC. Translating it yields CASSLAPGQGDYEQYF.

This clone was found once. CDR3 DNA sequence: TGTGCCACCAGTGACTTCAGACAGGGGGCGCATTATCTGCCCCAGCATTTT. As protein: CATSDFRQGAHYLPQHF. The chain couples TRBV24-1 to TRBJ1-5, with TRBD1 identical over 10 bases. V was pared by 4 bases and J by 9 bases, with 14 bases of the junction left unmatched. CDR1 and CDR2 from the germline V gene are KGHDR and SFDVKD. This CDR3 has 17 amino acids.

The rearrangement links TRBV6-5 to TRBJ2-1, with 8 positions matching TRBD2. CDR1 and CDR2 from the germline V gene are MNHEY and SVGAGI. CDR3 size: 16 residues. Trimming cost V 4 bases and J 2 bases; bases outside gene matches: 7. The CDR3 reads CASSSIAGMTYNEQFF. CDR3 coding DNA: TGTGCCAGCAGTTCGATAGCGGGGATGACCTACAATGAGCAGTTCTTC.

The chain couples TRBV5-1 to TRBJ1-1, with 7 bases matching TRBD1. Germline V lookup: CDR1 SGHRS, CDR2 YFSETQ. CDR3 length equals 15 residues. Trimming removed 5 bases from V and 0 bases from J; junction bases left unmatched: 7. CDR3 DNA: TGCGCCAGCAGGCTGGACAGGTTCATGAACACTGAAGCTTTCTTT. Its translation is CASRLDRFMNTEAFF.

The gene calls are TRBV29-1 and TRBJ1-1; no clear D gene. The CDR3 length is 14 residues. V was cut by 5 bases and J by 4 bases, with 17 bases left in between. CDR1 is SQVTM, CDR2 ANQGSEA, per germline. The CDR3 coding sequence is TGCAGCGTTCTCCGGACTGGCTTTAGCACTGAAGCTTTCTTT. It encodes CSVLRTGFSTEAFF.

The chain employs TRBV7-9 and TRBJ1-4, with 7 bases aligning to TRBD1. Looked up from germline, CDR1 is SEHNR and CDR2 is FQNEAQ (reference sequence). V shed 6 bases, J shed 8 bases, and the junction held 6 bases outside the gene matches. CDR3 size: 13 residues. CDR3 sequence: CASRLTGVEKLFF. In DNA, the CDR3 is TGTGCCAGCAGACTTACAGGGGTGGAAAAACTGTTTTTT.

This chain uses TRBV6-1 with TRBJ1-5; D possibly corresponds to TRBD1 (5 bases). The CDR3 covers 17 residues. V was shortened by 2 bases and J by 1 base, with 15 bases between the two germline ends. Germline V gene lookup returns CDR1 MNHNS and CDR2 SASEGT. Here the CDR3 DNA reads TGTGCCAGCAGTGAATGGGTTTCAGGGATCAGCAATCAGCCCCAGCATTTT. This translates into CASSEWVSGISNQPQHF.

The V and J genes are TRBV23-1 and TRBJ1-1; 10 bases line up with TRBD1. TRBV23-1 is treated as an ORF (open reading frame) with a function not yet certain. Trimming at V came to 2 bases and at J to 4 bases, leaving 1 base not matched to a gene. The CDR3 is 14 residues long. CDR3 residues: CASSQGDRGTEAFF. DNA of the CDR3: TGCGCCAGCAGTCAAGGGGACAGGGGCACTGAAGCTTTCTTT.

V is TRBV11-2 and J is TRBJ2-1; 9 bases align to TRBD1. The germline V gene has CDR1 SGHAT and CDR2 FQNNGV. V lost 5 bases, J lost 4 bases, and 6 bases stayed unmatched. This CDR3 has 15 amino acids. The DNA for the CDR3 is TGTGCCAGCAGCCGCCGGGACAGGGATTACAATGAGCAGTTCTTC. Translation: CASSRRDRDYNEQFF.

This chain uses TRBV5-1 with TRBJ2-3, with 9 bases that match TRBD1. The CDR3 sequence is 15 residues long. V lost 3 bases to trimming and J lost 3 bases; unmatched junction nucleotides: 5. Germline V gives CDR1 SGHRS, CDR2 YFSETQ. Here the CDR3 DNA reads TGCGCCAGCAGCTCGACAGGGGGTCTGACAGATACGCAGTATTTT. Its translation: CASSSTGGLTDTQYF.

This clone occurred once. This chain joins TRBV12-3 or TRBV12-4 and TRBJ2-5, with D tentatively TRBD2 (6 bases). The CDR3 has 11 amino acids. With 6 bases removed from V and 9 bases from J, the gap between germline ends came to 11 bases. The CDR3 DNA sequence: TGTGCCAGCAGCCCCCCGGGGGCCCAGTACTTC. The encoded protein is CASSPPGAQYF.

This clone was seen a single time. The chain uses TRBV7-2 and TRBJ1-2; D may be TRBD1 (6 bases). The CDR3 covers 13 residues. Germline-derived CDR1 and CDR2 are SGHTA and FQGNSA. With 4 bases removed from V and 0 bases from J, the gap between germline ends came to 6 bases. The CDR3, as DNA: TGTGCCAGCAGCTGGGACACTAACTATGGCTACACCTTC. Residues: CASSWDTNYGYTF.

This clone appeared once. CDR3 sequence: CASSRPSFGANVLTF. DNA for the CDR3: TGTGCCAGTAGTAGGCCCTCATTTGGGGCCAACGTCCTGACTTTC. The chain carries TRBV19 and TRBJ2-6; no firm D call. CDR3 length equals 15 residues. Per germline, CDR1 LNHDA and CDR2 SQIVND (reference sequence). V lost 4 bases, J lost 3 bases, and 10 bases lay in between.

The chain couples TRBV6-5 to TRBJ1-2; unclear D gene. Trimming shortened V by 8 bases and J by 2 bases, and 15 bases separated the two germline ends. Germline lookup yields CDR1 MNHEY and CDR2 SVGAGI. CDR3 length: 14 residues. The CDR3 sequence is CASHVSGRNYGYTF. In DNA form, the CDR3 reads TGTGCCAGCCACGTATCTGGCAGAAACTATGGCTACACCTTC.

The CDR3 reads CATSDPRYPYEQYF. CDR3 in DNA: TGTGCCACCAGTGACCCCAGGTACCCCTACGAGCAGTACTTC. This rearrangement joins TRBV24-1 to TRBJ2-7, with D unclear. Looked up from germline, CDR1 is KGHDR and CDR2 is SFDVKD. V dropped 4 bases and J dropped 2 bases, with 11 bases sitting between them. This CDR3 is built from 14 residues.

The rearrangement joins TRBV5-1 to TRBJ1-1; D unclear. The V end was cut by 0 bases, the J end by 4 bases, with 16 bases between. CDR1 is SGHRS and CDR2 is YFSETQ in the germline V gene. The CDR3 has 16 residues. The CDR3 nucleotides are TGCGCCAGCAGCTTGGGCCGGGGTTCGCGGACCACTGAAGCTTTCTTT. It codes for CASSLGRGSRTTEAFF.

This clone was detected only a few times. V gene TRBV9 combines with J gene TRBJ2-3, with D unresolved. Germline V lookup: CDR1 SGDLS, CDR2 YYNGEE. Trimming left V 0 bases short and J 0 bases short, with 2 bases between. CDR3 length: 13 residues. CDR3 protein: CASSVASTDTQYF. The CDR3 region has the DNA TGTGCCAGCAGCGTAGCTAGCACAGATACGCAGTATTTT.

This chain joins TRBV19 and TRBJ1-5, with a tentative D call TRBD1 (6 bases). This CDR3 has 14 residues. V was shortened by 5 bases and J by 2 bases, with 10 bases between the two germline ends. Germline CDR1 reads LNHDA; CDR2 reads SQIVND (reference sequence). CDR3 nucleotide sequence: TGTGCCAGTAGTGCTACAGGGCGCAATCAGCCCCAGCATTTT. Protein sequence: CASSATGRNQPQHF.

The chain carries TRBV10-3 and TRBJ2-1; 8 bases match TRBD1. Germline V gene lookup returns CDR1 ENHRY and CDR2 SYGVKD. J was trimmed by 0 bases and V by 5 bases; bases with no gene match: 3. The CDR3 spans 15 residues. The CDR3 loop reads CAISKQGDSYNEQFF. In DNA form, the CDR3 reads TGTGCCATCAGTAAACAGGGGGACTCCTACAATGAGCAGTTCTTC.

CDR3 amino acids: CASSLSGPAYNEQFF. The DNA of the CDR3 is TGTGCCAGCAGCCTCTCAGGGCCAGCTTACAATGAGCAGTTCTTC. The chain combines TRBV27 with TRBJ2-1, with D possibly TRBD1 on 5 matching bases. CDR1 is MNHEY and CDR2 is SMNVEV in the germline V gene (reference sequence). There are 15 residues in the CDR3. V dropped 6 bases and J dropped 4 bases, with 16 bases sitting between them.

The genes are TRBV14 and TRBJ2-7, with D unresolved. Trimming cost V 4 bases and J 5 bases, with 21 bases left between them. From germline, CDR1 is SGHDN and CDR2 FVKESK. The CDR3 totals 16 residues. The CDR3 coding sequence is TGTGCCAGCAGCCTCAGCAGCCGGTCTAGGCTCCACGAGCAGTACTTC. Amino acids: CASSLSSRSRLHEQYF.

The chain links TRBV28 to TRBJ2-4, with 7 bases matching TRBD2. Per germline, CDR1 MDHEN and CDR2 SYDVKM. This CDR3 spans 18 amino acids. V was pared by 2 bases and J by 1 base, with 11 bases of the junction left unmatched. CDR3 region: CASSLGTSAIYAKNIQYF. As DNA, the CDR3 is TGTGCCAGCAGTTTAGGAACTAGCGCGATCTACGCCAAAAACATTCAGTACTTC.

CDR3 coding DNA: TGTGCTACCAACCCCAGGGGCCGCGGGGGTGGAAAACTGTTTTTT. This codes for CATNPRGRGGGKLFF. The genes are TRBV11-2 and TRBJ1-4; D is perhaps TRBD1 (6 bases). CDR1 SGHAT and CDR2 FQNNGV come from the germline V gene. The CDR3 extends over 15 amino acids. The variable domain in full, with the rest retrieved from reference TRBV11-2 and TRBJ1-4, is EAGVAQSPRYKIIEKRQSVAFWCNPISGHATLYWYQQILGQGPKLLIQFQNNGVVDDSQLPKDRFSAERLKGVDSTLKIQPAKLEDSAVYLCATNPRGRGGGKLFFGSGTQLSVL.

The CDR3, as DNA: TGTGCCAGCAGTTTCCGGGGGGCCTACGAGCAGTACTTC. Amino acid sequence: CASSFRGAYEQYF. The V and J genes are TRBV5-4 and TRBJ2-7; the match to TRBD2 covers 7 bases. This CDR3 region has 13 residues. The ends lost 5 bases at V and 2 bases at J; junction bases unmatched: 4. Germline assignment: CDR1 SGHNT and CDR2 YYREEE (reference sequence). Full variable domain (rest looked up from reference TRBV5-4 and TRBJ2-7): ETGVTQSPTHLIKTRGQQVTLRCSSQSGHNTVSWYQQALGQGPQFIFQYYREEENGRGNFPPRFSGLQFPNYSSELNVNALELDDSALYLCASSFRGAYEQYFGPGTRLTVT.

This chain connects TRBV29-1 to TRBJ1-3; D is unresolved. CDR1 is SQVTM and CDR2 is ANQGSEA in the germline V gene. The CDR3 has 12 amino acids. With 4 bases removed from V and 0 bases from J, the gap between germline ends came to 4 bases. The DNA for the CDR3 is TGCAGCGTTGGGCACTCTGGAAACACCATATATTTT. Translating gives CSVGHSGNTIYF.

This rearrangement joins TRBV9 to TRBJ1-4; D is ambiguous. This CDR3 is 15 amino acids long. Trimming pared 3 bases from V and 7 bases from J, leaving 16 bases between. From germline, CDR1 is SGDLS and CDR2 YYNGEE. CDR3: CASSETAGMSEKLFF. Here the CDR3 DNA reads TGTGCCAGCAGCGAAACGGCGGGGATGAGTGAAAAACTGTTTTTT.

This chain connects TRBV7-2 to TRBJ1-4, with D possibly being TRBD1 (6 bases). V was trimmed by 4 bases and J by 7 bases, leaving 13 bases between them. From germline, CDR1 is SGHTA and CDR2 FQGNSA. This CDR3 is 14 amino acids long. The CDR3 loop is CASSSGVEREKLFF. The CDR3 DNA reads TGTGCCAGCAGCTCAGGGGTGGAGCGTGAAAAACTGTTTTTT.

This chain connects TRBV30 to TRBJ1-1; the D is unclear. Germline V gives CDR1 GTSNPN, CDR2 SVGIG (reference sequence). V lost 0 bases to trimming and J lost 4 bases, with 15 bases between them. This CDR3 has 15 amino acids. The CDR3 region has the DNA TGTGCCTGGAGTGTACGCAGAGGGCTGGGCACTGAAGCTTTCTTT. Its translation: CAWSVRRGLGTEAFF.

In this sample, this clone turned up once. J is TRBJ2-1 and V is TRBV11-1; 7 bases match TRBD2. The trim removed 5 bases at V and 5 bases at J, leaving 9 bases unmatched. This CDR3 has 15 amino acids. Germline assignment: CDR1 SGHAT and CDR2 FQDESV (reference sequence). The CDR3: CASSPRVGGDNEQFF. The CDR3 DNA reads as TGTGCCAGCAGCCCCCGGGTGGGGGGGGACAATGAGCAGTTCTTC.

This clone was seen just once. The chain combines TRBV28 with TRBJ2-1; 9 bases are a match to TRBD2. J was trimmed by 8 bases and V by 3 bases; bases with no gene match: 14. Germline assignment: CDR1 MDHEN and CDR2 SYDVKM. The CDR3 has 17 amino acids. This CDR3 reads CASSLVVAGVGADEQFF. The CDR3 nucleotides read TGTGCCAGCAGTTTGGTGGTAGCGGGAGTTGGAGCGGATGAGCAGTTCTTC.